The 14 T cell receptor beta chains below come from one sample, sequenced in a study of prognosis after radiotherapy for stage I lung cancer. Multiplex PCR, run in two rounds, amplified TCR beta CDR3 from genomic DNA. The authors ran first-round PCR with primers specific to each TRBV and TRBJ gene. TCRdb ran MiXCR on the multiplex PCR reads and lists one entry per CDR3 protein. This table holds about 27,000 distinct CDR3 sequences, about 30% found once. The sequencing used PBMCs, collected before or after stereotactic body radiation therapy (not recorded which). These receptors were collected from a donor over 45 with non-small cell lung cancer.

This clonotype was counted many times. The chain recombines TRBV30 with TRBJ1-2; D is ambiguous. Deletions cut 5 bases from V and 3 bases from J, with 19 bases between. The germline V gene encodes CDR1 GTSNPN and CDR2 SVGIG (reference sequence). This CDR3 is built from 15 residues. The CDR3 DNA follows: TGTGCCTGGGTCACTACGCTAGAAGGAGACTATGGCTACACCTTC. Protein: CAWVTTLEGDYGYTF.

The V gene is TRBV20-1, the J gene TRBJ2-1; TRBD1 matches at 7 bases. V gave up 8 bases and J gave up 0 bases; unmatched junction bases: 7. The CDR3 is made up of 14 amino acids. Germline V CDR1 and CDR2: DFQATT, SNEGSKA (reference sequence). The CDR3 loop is CSYQTGISYNEQFF. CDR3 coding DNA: TGCAGTTACCAGACAGGGATCTCCTACAATGAGCAGTTCTTC.

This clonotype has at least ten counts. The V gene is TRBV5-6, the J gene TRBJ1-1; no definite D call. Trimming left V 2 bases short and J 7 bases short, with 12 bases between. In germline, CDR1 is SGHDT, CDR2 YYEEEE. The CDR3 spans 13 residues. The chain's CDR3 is CASSFIEDFEAFF. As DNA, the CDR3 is TGTGCCAGCAGCTTTATTGAGGACTTTGAAGCTTTCTTT.

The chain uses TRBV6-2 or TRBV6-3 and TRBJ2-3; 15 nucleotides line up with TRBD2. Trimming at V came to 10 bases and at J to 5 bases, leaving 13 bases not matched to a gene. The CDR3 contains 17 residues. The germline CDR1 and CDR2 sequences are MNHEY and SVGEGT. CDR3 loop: CAISWGLAGGGGDTQYF. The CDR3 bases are TGTGCCATTAGCTGGGGACTAGCGGGGGGAGGGGGAGATACGCAGTATTTT.

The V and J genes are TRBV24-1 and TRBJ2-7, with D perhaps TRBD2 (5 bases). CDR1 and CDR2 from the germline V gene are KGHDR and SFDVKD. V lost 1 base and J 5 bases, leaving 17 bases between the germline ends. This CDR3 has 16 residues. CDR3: CATSDFTGKGSDEQYF. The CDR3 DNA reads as TGTGCCACCAGTGATTTCACCGGGAAAGGTTCCGACGAGCAGTACTTC.

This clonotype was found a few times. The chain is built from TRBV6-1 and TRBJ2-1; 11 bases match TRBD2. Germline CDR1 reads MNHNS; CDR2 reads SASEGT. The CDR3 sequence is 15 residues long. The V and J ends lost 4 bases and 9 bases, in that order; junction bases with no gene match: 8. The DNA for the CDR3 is TGTGCCAGCAGTGTCACTAGCGGGAGTAATGGTGAGCAGTTCTTC. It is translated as CASSVTSGSNGEQFF.

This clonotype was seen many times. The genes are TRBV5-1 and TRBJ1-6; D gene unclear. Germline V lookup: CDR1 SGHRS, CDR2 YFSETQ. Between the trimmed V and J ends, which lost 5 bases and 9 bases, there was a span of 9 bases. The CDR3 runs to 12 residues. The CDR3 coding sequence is TGCGCCAGCAGTTTCGACCGTTCACCCCTCCACTTT. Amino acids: CASSFDRSPLHF.

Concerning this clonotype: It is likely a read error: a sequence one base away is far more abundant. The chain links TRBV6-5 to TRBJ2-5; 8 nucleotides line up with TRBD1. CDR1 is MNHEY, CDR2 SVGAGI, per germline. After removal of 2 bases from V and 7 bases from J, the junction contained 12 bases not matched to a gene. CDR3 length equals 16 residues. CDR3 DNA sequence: TGTGCCAGCAGTTACCGACAGGGGCGAGATGCCTGGACCCAGTACTTC. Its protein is CASSYRQGRDAWTQYF.

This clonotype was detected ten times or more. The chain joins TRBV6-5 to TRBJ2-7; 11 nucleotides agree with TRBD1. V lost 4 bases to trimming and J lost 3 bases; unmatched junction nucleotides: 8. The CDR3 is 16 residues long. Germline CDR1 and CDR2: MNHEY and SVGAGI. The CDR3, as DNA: TGTGCCAGCAGTTCCCGGGACAGGGGGTTTCTCTACGAGCAGTACTTC. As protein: CASSSRDRGFLYEQYF.

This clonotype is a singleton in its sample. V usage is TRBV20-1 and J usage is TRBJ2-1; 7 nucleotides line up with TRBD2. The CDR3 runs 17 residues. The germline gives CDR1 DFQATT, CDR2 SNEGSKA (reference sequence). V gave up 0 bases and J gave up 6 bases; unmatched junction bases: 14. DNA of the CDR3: TGCAGTGCTAGAGAATACGGGACTATCGGGATTTCCAATGAGCAGTTCTTC. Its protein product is CSAREYGTIGISNEQFF.

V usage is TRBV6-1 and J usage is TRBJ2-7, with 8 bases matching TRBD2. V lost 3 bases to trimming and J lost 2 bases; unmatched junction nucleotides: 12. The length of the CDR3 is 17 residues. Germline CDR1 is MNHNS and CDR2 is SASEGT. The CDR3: CASSDFPPGGGPYEQYF. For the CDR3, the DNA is TGTGCCAGCAGTGACTTCCCCCCCGGGGGGGGACCCTACGAGCAGTACTTC.

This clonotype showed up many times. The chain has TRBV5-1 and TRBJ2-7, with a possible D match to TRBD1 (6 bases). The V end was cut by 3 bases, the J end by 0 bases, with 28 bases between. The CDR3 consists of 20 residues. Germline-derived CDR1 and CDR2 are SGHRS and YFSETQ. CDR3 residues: CASSWPGSYFGQNYSYEQYF. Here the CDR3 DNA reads TGCGCCAGCAGCTGGCCCGGGTCCTATTTTGGACAGAACTACTCCTACGAGCAGTACTTC. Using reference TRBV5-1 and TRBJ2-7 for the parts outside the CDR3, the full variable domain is KAGVTQTPRYLIKTRGQQVTLSCSPISGHRSVSWYQQTPGQGLQFLFEYFSETQRNKGNFPGRFSGRQFSNSRSEMNVSTLELGDSALYLCASSWPGSYFGQNYSYEQYFGPGTRLTVT.

The CDR3 spells CASSQRGFSAEAFF. In DNA form, the CDR3 reads TGTGCCAGCAGCCAAAGAGGATTCTCGGCTGAAGCTTTCTTT. The genes are TRBV14 and TRBJ1-1; D ambiguous. The CDR3 runs to 14 residues. Germline V lookup: CDR1 SGHDN, CDR2 FVKESK. Trimming took off 2 bases at V and 6 bases at J, with 13 bases between the two ends.

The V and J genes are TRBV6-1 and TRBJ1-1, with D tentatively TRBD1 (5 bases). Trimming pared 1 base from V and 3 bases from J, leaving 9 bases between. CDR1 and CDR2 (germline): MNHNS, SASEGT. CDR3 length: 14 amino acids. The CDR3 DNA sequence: TGTGCCAGCAGTGAAGACCCGGGGGACACTGAAGCTTTCTTT. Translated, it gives CASSEDPGDTEAFF.